The entry below gives a single T cell receptor (beta chain) sequence along with its context. As yet, its antigen is unknown. The data derive from a study of cytotoxic CD8 clonotypes in ibrutinib-treated CLL. In the study overall: There were roughly 12 relapsed/refractory patients and some 15 treatment-naive patients, and under 18 were IGHV unmutated.

Study conclusions and caveats: Elevated clonality accompanied ibrutinib response, with a return toward baseline values at progression.

CDR3 length: 15 amino acids. V dropped 1 base and J dropped 0 bases, with 7 bases sitting between them. CDR1 is MGHRA, CDR2 YSYEKL, per germline. TCRdb keeps only in-frame clones here, not all; method: immunoSEQ multiplex PCR. The table records roughly 330,000 clones, 67% of them present only once. This sequence joins TRBV4-1 and TRBJ1-5, with D hard to call. This clonotype originated in a human donor with chronic lymphocytic leukemia. The source material was PBMCs, sampled after 36 months of ibrutinib treatment. The chain's CDR3 is CASSQGFFSNQPQHF. The CDR3 DNA reads TGCGCCAGCAGCCAAGGGTTCTTTAGCAATCAGCCCCAGCATTTT.